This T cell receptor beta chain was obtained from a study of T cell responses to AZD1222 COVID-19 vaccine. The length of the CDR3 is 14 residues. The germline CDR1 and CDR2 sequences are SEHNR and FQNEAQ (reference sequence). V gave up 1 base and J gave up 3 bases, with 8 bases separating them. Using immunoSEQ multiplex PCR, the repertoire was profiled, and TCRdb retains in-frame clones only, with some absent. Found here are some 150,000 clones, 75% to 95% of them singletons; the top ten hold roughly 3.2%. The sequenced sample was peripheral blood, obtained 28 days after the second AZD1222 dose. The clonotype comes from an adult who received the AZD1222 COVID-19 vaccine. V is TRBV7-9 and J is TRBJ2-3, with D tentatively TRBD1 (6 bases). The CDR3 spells CASSLEGETDTQYF. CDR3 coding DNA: TGTGCCAGCAGCTTAGAGGGGGAGACAGATACGCAGTATTTT.